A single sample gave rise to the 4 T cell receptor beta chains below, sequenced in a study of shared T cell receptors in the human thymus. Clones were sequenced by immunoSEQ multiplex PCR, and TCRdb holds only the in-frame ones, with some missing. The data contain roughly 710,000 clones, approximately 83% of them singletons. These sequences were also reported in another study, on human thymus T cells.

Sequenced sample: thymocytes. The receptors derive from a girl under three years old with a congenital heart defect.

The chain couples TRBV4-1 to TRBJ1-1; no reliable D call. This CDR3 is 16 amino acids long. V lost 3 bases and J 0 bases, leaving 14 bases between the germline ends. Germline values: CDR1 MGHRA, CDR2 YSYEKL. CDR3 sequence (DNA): TGCGCCAGCAGCCACCTCAACGGCCGGGTGAACACTGAAGCTTTCTTT. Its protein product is CASSHLNGRVNTEAFF.

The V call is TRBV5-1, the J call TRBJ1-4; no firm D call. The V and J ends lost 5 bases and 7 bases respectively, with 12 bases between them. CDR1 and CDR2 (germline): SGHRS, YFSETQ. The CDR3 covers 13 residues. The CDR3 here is CASRDWPGEKLFF. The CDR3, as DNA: TGCGCCAGCAGAGATTGGCCGGGTGAAAAACTGTTTTTT.

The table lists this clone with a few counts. CDR3 DNA sequence: TGTGCCAGCAACTTCCGCGGGGGGACCACAGATACGCAGTATTTT. Translated, it gives CASNFRGGTTDTQYF. The chain couples TRBV9 to TRBJ2-3; 8 positions match TRBD2. J gave up 2 bases and V 6 bases, and 8 bases lay outside the gene matches. This CDR3 region has 15 residues. CDR1 is SGDLS, CDR2 YYNGEE, per germline.

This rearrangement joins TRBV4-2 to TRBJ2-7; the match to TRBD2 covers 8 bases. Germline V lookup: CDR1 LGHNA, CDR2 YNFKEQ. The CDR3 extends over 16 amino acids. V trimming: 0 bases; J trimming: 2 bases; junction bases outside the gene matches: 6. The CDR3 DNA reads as TGTGCCAGCAGCCAAGATAAAAGCGGGGGTCCCTACGAGCAGTACTTC. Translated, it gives CASSQDKSGGPYEQYF.